The next 20 T cell receptor beta chains were all read from a single sample in a study of cytomegalovirus exposure and HLA in healthy donors. The PCR used 60 Vbeta and 13 Jbeta primers. Using immunoSEQ multiplex PCR, the repertoire was profiled, and TCRdb retains in-frame clones only, with some absent. Listed are some 120,000 clones; roughly 2% falls within the top ten. The sequenced sample was PBMCs. The origin of the receptors is a woman aged 55-70 years in good health and CMV-seronegative.

The V and J genes are TRBV9 and TRBJ2-3, with D tentatively TRBD1 (7 bases). Trimming shortened V by 3 bases and J by 5 bases, and 19 bases separated the two germline ends. Per the germline V gene, CDR1 is SGDLS and CDR2 is YYNGEE. The CDR3 is made up of 16 amino acids. CDR3 DNA: TGTGCCAGCAGCGCGTCAGGGGGTGCCGGGAGAGATACGCAGTATTTT. This encodes CASSASGGAGRDTQYF.

The gene calls are TRBV9 and TRBJ2-5, with a tentative D call TRBD1 (7 bases). This CDR3 spans 13 amino acids. Germline V gene lookup returns CDR1 SGDLS and CDR2 YYNGEE. The V end lost 10 bases, the J end lost 2 bases, and 15 bases lay between the germline ends. The CDR3 loop is CAGRAGGQETQYF. The CDR3 DNA reads as TGTGCCGGCCGAGCAGGGGGGCAAGAGACCCAGTACTTC.

The chain uses TRBV5-1 and TRBJ2-7; D may be TRBD1 (6 bases). Trimming removed 0 bases at V and 0 bases at J, with 10 bases between. The CDR3 has 15 residues. The germline gives CDR1 SGHRS, CDR2 YFSETQ. CDR3 region: CASSLDQGLSYEQYF. The CDR3 region has the DNA TGCGCCAGCAGCTTGGATCAGGGGCTCTCCTACGAGCAGTACTTC.

The rearrangement links TRBV2 to TRBJ2-4; D possibly corresponds to TRBD1 (5 bases). V lost 4 bases, J lost 1 base, and 11 bases lay in between. This CDR3 contains 15 residues. CDR1 SNHLY and CDR2 FYNNEI come from the germline V gene. DNA for the CDR3: TGTGCCAGCAGTGGTATGGCAGGGGCCAAAAACATTCAGTACTTC. Its protein product is CASSGMAGAKNIQYF. Complete variable domain (other parts from reference TRBV2 and TRBJ2-4): EPEVTQTPSHQVTQMGQEVILRCVPISNHLYFYWYRQILGQKVEFLVSFYNNEISEKSEIFDDQFSVERPDGSNFTLKIRSTKLEDSAMYFCASSGMAGAKNIQYFGAGTRLSVL.

The V gene is TRBV19, the J gene TRBJ1-4; 9 bases map to TRBD1. The V gene end was trimmed by 2 bases and the J gene end by 6 bases; junction bases not matched to a gene: 10. Germline lookup yields CDR1 LNHDA and CDR2 SQIVND (reference sequence). The CDR3 is 17 amino acids. CDR3 bases: TGTGCCAGTAGTATACCCCCCAAGACAGGGGGATATGAAAAACTGTTTTTT. This translates into CASSIPPKTGGYEKLFF.

The chain has TRBV5-1 and TRBJ2-7; D gene unclear. Trimming took off 4 bases at V and 0 bases at J, with 14 bases between the two ends. Per germline, CDR1 SGHRS and CDR2 YFSETQ. The CDR3 runs 15 residues. The CDR3 region has the DNA TGCGCCAGCAGCCCAGACCCAAGGAGCTCCTACGAGCAGTACTTC. Its translation is CASSPDPRSSYEQYF. Together with reference TRBV5-1 and TRBJ2-7, the CDR3 gives the full variable domain: KAGVTQTPRYLIKTRGQQVTLSCSPISGHRSVSWYQQTPGQGLQFLFEYFSETQRNKGNFPGRFSGRQFSNSRSEMNVSTLELGDSALYLCASSPDPRSSYEQYFGPGTRLTVT.

The CDR3 sequence: CASSLEGSNQPQHF. DNA for the CDR3: TGTGCCAGTAGCCTGGAGGGAAGCAATCAGCCCCAGCATTTT. The chain employs TRBV19 and TRBJ1-5; D gene ambiguous. V was shortened by 6 bases and J by 1 base, with 10 bases between the two germline ends. This CDR3 spans 14 amino acids. Germline lookup yields CDR1 LNHDA and CDR2 SQIVND (reference sequence).

The gene calls are TRBV19 and TRBJ2-7, with D unresolved. V was shortened by 3 bases and J by 4 bases, with 7 bases between the two germline ends. The CDR3 is 12 amino acids. Germline CDR1 and CDR2: LNHDA and SQIVND (reference sequence). The CDR3 here is CASSIPGYEQYF. The DNA for the CDR3 is TGTGCCAGTAGTATTCCCGGGTACGAGCAGTACTTC. The full variable domain, with the rest looked up from reference TRBV19 and TRBJ2-7, is DGGITQSPKYLFRKEGQNVTLSCEQNLNHDAMYWYRQDPGQGLRLIYYSQIVNDFQKGDIAEGYSVSREKKESFPLTVTSAQKNPTAFYLCASSIPGYEQYFGPGTRLTVT.

This chain links TRBV7-2 with TRBJ1-5, with 9 bases identical to TRBD1. V trimming: 5 bases; J trimming: 2 bases; junction bases outside the gene matches: 7. CDR1 and CDR2 (germline): SGHTA, FQGNSA. The CDR3 sequence is 16 residues long. In DNA, the CDR3 is TGTGCCAGCAGCCTGGGACAGGGTGGTGGCAATCAGCCCCAGCATTTT. This codes for CASSLGQGGGNQPQHF.

The chain links TRBV2 to TRBJ2-7; D uncertain. Germline V gene data show CDR1 as SNHLY and CDR2 as FYNNEI. V lost 3 bases and J lost 9, with 6 bases in between. This CDR3 comprises 10 residues. In DNA form, the CDR3 reads TGTGCCAGCAGTGACATCGGGCAGTACTTC. It encodes CASSDIGQYF.

V gene TRBV7-9 combines with J gene TRBJ2-7, with TRBD2 matching over 7 bases. J gave up 2 bases and V 0 bases, and 1 base lay outside the gene matches. CDR1 SEHNR and CDR2 FQNEAQ come from the germline V gene (reference sequence). This CDR3 comprises 14 residues. As DNA, the CDR3 is TGTGCCAGCAGCTTAGCCGGGACTACCTACGAGCAGTACTTC. Its protein is CASSLAGTTYEQYF.

The rearrangement links TRBV28 to TRBJ2-5; a possible D gene is TRBD1 (5 bases). Germline CDR1 and CDR2: MDHEN and SYDVKM. The CDR3 consists of 14 residues. V was pared by 3 bases and J by 1 base, with 9 bases between. The DNA of the CDR3 is TGTGCCAGCAGTTTCGCAGACAGCCAAGAGACCCAGTACTTC. Amino acid sequence: CASSFADSQETQYF. Drawing the rest from reference TRBV28 and TRBJ2-5, the complete variable domain is DVKVTQSSRYLVKRTGEKVFLECVQDMDHENMFWYRQDPGLGLRLIYFSYDVKMKEKGDIPEGYSVSREKKERFSLILESASTNQTSMYLCASSFADSQETQYFGPGTRLLVL.

CDR3 bases: TGTGCCAGTAGTAACGCGAGGGACAAGACAGGATACACCATATATTTT. Its translation: CASSNARDKTGYTIYF. The chain joins TRBV19 to TRBJ1-3; tentative D call: TRBD1 (6 bases). Between the trimmed V and J ends, which lost 4 bases and 8 bases, there was a span of 21 bases. The CDR3 runs to 16 residues. Germline V CDR1 and CDR2: LNHDA, SQIVND (reference sequence).

The V call is TRBV6-1, the J call TRBJ2-3; tentative D call: TRBD2 (5 bases). The V and J ends lost 6 bases and 7 bases respectively, with 11 bases between them. The CDR3 is 12 residues long. Germline V gene sequence: CDR1 MNHNS, CDR2 SASEGT. CDR3 sequence (DNA): TGTGCCAGCAGCAGCGGAGCTAATACGCAGTATTTT. This gives the protein CASSSGANTQYF.

CDR3 protein: CASSLAGGGSPLHF. As DNA, the CDR3 is TGTGCCAGTAGTTTGGCAGGGGGTGGTTCACCCCTCCACTTT. The chain links TRBV19 to TRBJ1-6; TRBD1 matches 7 bases. The CDR3 consists of 14 residues. V trimming: 5 bases; J trimming: 9 bases; junction bases outside the gene matches: 7. Germline CDR1 is LNHDA and CDR2 is SQIVND (reference sequence). The whole variable domain, remainder taken from reference TRBV19 and TRBJ1-6, is DGGITQSPKYLFRKEGQNVTLSCEQNLNHDAMYWYRQDPGQGLRLIYYSQIVNDFQKGDIAEGYSVSREKKESFPLTVTSAQKNPTAFYLCASSLAGGGSPLHFGNGTRLTVT.

The V and J genes are TRBV6-1 and TRBJ2-1; 7 positions agree with TRBD2. V gave up 2 bases and J gave up 0 bases; unmatched junction bases: 7. The CDR3 is 17 amino acids. Germline CDR1 MNHNS, CDR2 SASEGT. In DNA, the CDR3 is TGTGCCAGCAGTGAATTCGGTAGCGGGCTCTCCTACAATGAGCAGTTCTTC. Protein sequence: CASSEFGSGLSYNEQFF.

The rearrangement links TRBV11-2 to TRBJ2-3; tentatively, D is TRBD1 (5 bases). This CDR3 spans 16 amino acids. V was shortened by 3 bases and J by 0 bases, with 13 bases between the two germline ends. Germline lookup yields CDR1 SGHAT and CDR2 FQNNGV. CDR3: CASSFQSAGSTDTQYF. Written as DNA, the CDR3 is TGTGCCAGCAGCTTTCAATCGGCAGGGAGCACAGATACGCAGTATTTT.

This sequence joins TRBV10-2 and TRBJ1-5, with 8 bases fitting TRBD1. The CDR3 is 15 amino acids. V lost 3 bases and J lost 11; bases outside the gene matches: 12. Germline loops: CDR1 WSHSY, CDR2 SAAADI. CDR3 nucleotides: TGCGCCAGCAGTGATGGTGACAGGGGACCCACGGCCCAGCATTTT. This gives the protein CASSDGDRGPTAQHF.

V usage is TRBV18 and J usage is TRBJ2-1; 8 positions match TRBD2. Trimming cost V 3 bases and J 2 bases; bases outside gene matches: 3. The CDR3 consists of 15 residues. Per the germline V gene, CDR1 is KGHSH and CDR2 is LQKENI. Written as DNA, the CDR3 is TGTGCCAGCTCACCCGTGGGACTAGCCTACAATGAGCAGTTCTTC. Its translation is CASSPVGLAYNEQFF.

This chain links TRBV5-1 with TRBJ2-5, with D tentatively TRBD2 (6 bases). Germline V gene data show CDR1 as SGHRS and CDR2 as YFSETQ. This CDR3 is built from 15 residues. V lost 9 bases to trimming and J lost 4 bases, with 22 bases between them. The CDR3 DNA is TGCGCCACCTCGGGAGCAGGGATAAACGGAGAGACCCAGTACTTC. This sequence encodes CATSGAGINGETQYF.